Included here is one TCR beta chain sequence, with context. Profiled with immunoSEQ multiplex PCR; TCRdb holds only in-frame clones, not every one. The sample has roughly 51,000 clones, 92% seen once. These data originate in a study of T cell changes during pregnancy in multiple sclerosis. The germline V gene has CDR1 SGHRS and CDR2 YFSETQ. V lost 0 bases and J lost 5, with 8 bases in between. The CDR3 is 13 residues long. Sequenced here: CD4+ T cells from peripheral blood mononuclear cells, sampled after pregnancy. The chain employs TRBV5-1 and TRBJ2-5; tentative D call: TRBD1 (5 bases). This clonotype was sampled from a female donor in good health, enrolled as a control in a pregnancy study. The CDR3 nucleotides are TGCGCCAGCAGCTTGGTGGGGCTGGAGACCCAGTACTTC. Its translation: CASSLVGLETQYF.